These T cell receptor beta chains were read from a single sample in a study of blood T cell repertoires in COVID-19. Repertoires were generated with immunoSEQ multiplex PCR, while TCRdb's copy carries only in-frame clones and drops some. The table has around 77,000 clones, 82% seen once; the top ten hold roughly a sixth. The sequencing sample was made of peripheral blood. The receptor source for this set is a human donor in a cohort sampled during active COVID-19. Each CDR3 is given with its conserved first and last residue. The D gene is left open where the match is weak. Only part of the rows carry a size: once, few, many, or a class if the clone is expanded.

NA NA TRBJ2-5 TRBV6-2/TRBV6-3 TGTGCCAGCAGTTACTCTTTCCGGGAGACCCAGTACTTC CASSYSFRETQYF
NA NA TRBJ1-2 TRBV15 TGTGCCACCAGCAGAGGGGGCCAATATAGTGGCTACACCTTC CATSRGGQYSGYTF
TRBD1 once TRBJ1-6 TRBV7-2 TGTGCCAGCAGCCCCCGAGTCGGGGGGGACAGGGGTAGTTCACCCCTCCACTTT CASSPRVGGDRGSSPLHF
NA NA TRBJ1-4 TRBV19 TGTGCCAGTAGTCGCCGGGCAGGAGGAGCAACTAATGAAAAACTGTTTTTT CASSRRAGGATNEKLFF
TRBD2 NA TRBJ2-3 TRBV6-4 TGTGCCAGCAGTGCGGGGGGGCCTACAGATACGCAGTATTTT CASSAGGPTDTQYF
NA few TRBJ1-1 TRBV12-5 TGTGCTAGTGGCCTTCCGTACACTGAAGCTTTCTTT CASGLPYTEAFF
TRBD1 NA TRBJ1-6 TRBV2 TGTGCCAGCAGTGAACAAGGACAGGGGGCGATGAGGGGCTTAGGTTCACCCCTCCACTTT CASSEQGQGAMRGLGSPLHF
NA NA TRBJ1-1 TRBV4-1 TGCGCCAGCAGCCAAGTGATGGGGCCTAACACTGAAGCTTTCTTT CASSQVMGPNTEAFF
TRBD2 NA TRBJ2-2 TRBV6-1 TGTGCCAGCAGTGAAATGGGGCGCGGGGGCGGGGAGCTGTTTTTT CASSEMGRGGGELFF
TRBD2 NA TRBJ2-1 TRBV5-1 TGCGCCAGCAGCTTGGAATCGCTAGCGGTCAATGAGCAGTTCTTC CASSLESLAVNEQFF
TRBD2 NA TRBJ2-5 TRBV7-9 TGTGCCAGCAGCTCGGGACTAGCGGGGGGCCAAGAGACCCAGTACTTC CASSSGLAGGQETQYF
TRBD1 NA TRBJ2-2 TRBV18 TGTGCCAGCTCTAGGACAGGGGGCTGGTCCGGGGAGCTGTTTTTT CASSRTGGWSGELFF
NA few TRBJ2-7 TRBV6-6 TGTGCCAGCAGTCCAGGGACCTACGAGCAGTACTTC CASSPGTYEQYF
TRBD1 NA TRBJ2-7 TRBV30 TGTGCCTGGAGTGCAGGGGGCCTGTTAGGAGAGCAGTACTTC CAWSAGGLLGEQYF
NA NA TRBJ1-5 TRBV6-6 TGTGCCAGCAGTTATCTGGGGGGGTTTGGCAATCAGCCCCAGCATTTT CASSYLGGFGNQPQHF
TRBD1 NA TRBJ2-7 TRBV5-4 TGTGCCAGCAGTCGGGACAGTTACGAGCAGTACTTC CASSRDSYEQYF
NA NA TRBJ2-2 TRBV5-1 TGCGCCAGCAGCCCCCCCCCGCGGGGGCCTAACACCGGGGAGCTGTTTTTT CASSPPPRGPNTGELFF